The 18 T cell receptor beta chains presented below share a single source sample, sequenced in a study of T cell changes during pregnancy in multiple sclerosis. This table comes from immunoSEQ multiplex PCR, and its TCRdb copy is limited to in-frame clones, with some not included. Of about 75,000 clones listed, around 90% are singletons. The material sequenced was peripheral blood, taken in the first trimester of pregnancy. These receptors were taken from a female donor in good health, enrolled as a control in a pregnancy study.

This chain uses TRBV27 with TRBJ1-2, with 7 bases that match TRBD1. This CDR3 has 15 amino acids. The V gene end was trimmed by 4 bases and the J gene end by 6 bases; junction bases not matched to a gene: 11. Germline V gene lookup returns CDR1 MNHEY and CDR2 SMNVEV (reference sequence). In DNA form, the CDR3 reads TGTGCCAGCAGTTATACGGACAGGCCAGGCGATGGCTACACCTTC. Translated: CASSYTDRPGDGYTF.

This CDR3 reads CASSPAAGTDTQYF. DNA of the CDR3: TGTGCCAGCAGCCCGGCCGCGGGCACAGATACGCAGTATTTT. This sequence joins TRBV5-4 and TRBJ2-3; D is ambiguous. The CDR3 runs 14 residues. Trimming took off 4 bases at V and 1 base at J, with 10 bases between the two ends. CDR1 is SGHNT, CDR2 YYREEE, per germline (reference sequence). The full variable domain, with the rest looked up from reference TRBV5-4 and TRBJ2-3, is ETGVTQSPTHLIKTRGQQVTLRCSSQSGHNTVSWYQQALGQGPQFIFQYYREEENGRGNFPPRFSGLQFPNYSSELNVNALELDDSALYLCASSPAAGTDTQYFGPGTRLTVL.

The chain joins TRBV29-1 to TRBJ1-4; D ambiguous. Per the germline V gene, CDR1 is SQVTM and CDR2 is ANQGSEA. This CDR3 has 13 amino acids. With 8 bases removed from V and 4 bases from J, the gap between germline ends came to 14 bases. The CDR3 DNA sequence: TGCAGCTGGCGGGCAACGGGTAATGAAAAACTGTTTTTT. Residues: CSWRATGNEKLFF.

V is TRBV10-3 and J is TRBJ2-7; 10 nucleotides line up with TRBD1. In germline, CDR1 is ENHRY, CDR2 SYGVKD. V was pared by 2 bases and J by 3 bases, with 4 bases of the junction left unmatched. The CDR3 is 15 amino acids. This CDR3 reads CAISEGQGVLYEQYF. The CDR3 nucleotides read TGTGCCATCAGTGAGGGACAGGGGGTACTCTACGAGCAGTACTTC.

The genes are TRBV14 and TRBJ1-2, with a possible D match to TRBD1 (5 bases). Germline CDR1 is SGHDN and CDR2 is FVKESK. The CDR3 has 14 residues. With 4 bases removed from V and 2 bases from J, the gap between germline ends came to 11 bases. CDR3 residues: CASSPQGYNYGYTF. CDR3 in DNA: TGTGCCAGCAGCCCCCAGGGTTACAACTATGGCTACACCTTC.

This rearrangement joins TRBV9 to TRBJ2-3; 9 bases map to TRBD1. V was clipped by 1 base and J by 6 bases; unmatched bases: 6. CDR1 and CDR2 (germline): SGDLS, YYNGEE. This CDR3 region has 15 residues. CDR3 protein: CASSVRDRVFDTQYF. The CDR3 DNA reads TGTGCCAGCAGCGTACGGGACAGGGTATTCGATACGCAGTATTTT.

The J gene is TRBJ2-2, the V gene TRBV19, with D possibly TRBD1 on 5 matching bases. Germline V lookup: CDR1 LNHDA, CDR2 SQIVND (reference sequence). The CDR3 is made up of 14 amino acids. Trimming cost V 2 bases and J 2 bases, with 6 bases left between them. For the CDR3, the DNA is TGTGCCAGTAGTATAAGGGGCAACACCGGGGAGCTGTTTTTT. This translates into CASSIRGNTGELFF. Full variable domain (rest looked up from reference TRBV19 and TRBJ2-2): DGGITQSPKYLFRKEGQNVTLSCEQNLNHDAMYWYRQDPGQGLRLIYYSQIVNDFQKGDIAEGYSVSREKKESFPLTVTSAQKNPTAFYLCASSIRGNTGELFFGEGSRLTVL.

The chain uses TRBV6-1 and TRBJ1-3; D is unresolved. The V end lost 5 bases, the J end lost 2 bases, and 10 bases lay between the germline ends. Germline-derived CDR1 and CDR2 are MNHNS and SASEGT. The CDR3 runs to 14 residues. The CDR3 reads CASSRSGTGNTIYF. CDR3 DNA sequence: TGTGCCAGCAGTAGGTCGGGGACTGGAAACACCATATATTTT.

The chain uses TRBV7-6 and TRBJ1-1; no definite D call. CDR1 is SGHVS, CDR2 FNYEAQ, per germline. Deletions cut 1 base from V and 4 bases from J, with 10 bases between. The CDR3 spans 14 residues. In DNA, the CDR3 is TGTGCCAGCAGCTTAGAGGGAGGGCTCACTGAAGCTTTCTTT. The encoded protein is CASSLEGGLTEAFF.

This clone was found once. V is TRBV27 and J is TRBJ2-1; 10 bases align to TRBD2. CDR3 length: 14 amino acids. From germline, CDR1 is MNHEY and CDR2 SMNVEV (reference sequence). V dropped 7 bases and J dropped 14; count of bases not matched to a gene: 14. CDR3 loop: CASKIAGGDLKEFF. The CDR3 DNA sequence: TGTGCCAGCAAAATAGCGGGAGGAGACCTAAAGGAGTTCTTC.

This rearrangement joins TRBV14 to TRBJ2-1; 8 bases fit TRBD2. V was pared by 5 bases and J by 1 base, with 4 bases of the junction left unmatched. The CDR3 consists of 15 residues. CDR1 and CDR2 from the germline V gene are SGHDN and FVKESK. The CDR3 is CASSELAGSYNEQFF. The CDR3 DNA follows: TGTGCCAGCAGCGAATTAGCGGGGTCCTACAATGAGCAGTTCTTC.

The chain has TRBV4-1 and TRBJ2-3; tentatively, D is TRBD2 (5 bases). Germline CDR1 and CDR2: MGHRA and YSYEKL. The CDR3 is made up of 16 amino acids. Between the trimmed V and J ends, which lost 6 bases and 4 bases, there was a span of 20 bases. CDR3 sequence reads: CASRQTAGGGADTQYF. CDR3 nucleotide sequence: TGCGCCAGCAGACAGACCGCTGGAGGCGGCGCAGATACGCAGTATTTT.

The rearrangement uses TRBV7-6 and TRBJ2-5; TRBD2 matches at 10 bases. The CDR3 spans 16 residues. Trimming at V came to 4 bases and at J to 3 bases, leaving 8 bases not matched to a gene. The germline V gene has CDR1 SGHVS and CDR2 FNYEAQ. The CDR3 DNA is TGTGCCAGCAGCTCAGTACCTAGCGGGAGTAAAGAGACCCAGTACTTC. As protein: CASSSVPSGSKETQYF.

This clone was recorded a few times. CDR3 protein: CASSSPNTEAFF. Written as DNA, the CDR3 is TGCGCCAGCAGCTCTCCGAACACTGAAGCTTTCTTT. The rearrangement links TRBV5-1 to TRBJ1-1; D gene unclear. CDR1 is SGHRS, CDR2 YFSETQ, per germline. With 3 bases removed from V and 1 base from J, the gap between germline ends came to 4 bases. This CDR3 has 12 residues.

The CDR3 is CASSTAGGRSYNEQFF. Written as DNA, the CDR3 is TGTGCCAGTAGTACCGCCGGGGGACGGTCCTACAATGAGCAGTTCTTC. The chain recombines TRBV19 with TRBJ2-1; D perhaps matches TRBD2 (6 bases). The V and J ends lost 4 bases and 1 base respectively, with 14 bases between them. Germline-derived CDR1 and CDR2 are LNHDA and SQIVND (reference sequence). The CDR3 spans 16 residues. The full variable domain, rest sourced from reference TRBV19 and TRBJ2-1, is DGGITQSPKYLFRKEGQNVTLSCEQNLNHDAMYWYRQDPGQGLRLIYYSQIVNDFQKGDIAEGYSVSREKKESFPLTVTSAQKNPTAFYLCASSTAGGRSYNEQFFGPGTRLTVL.

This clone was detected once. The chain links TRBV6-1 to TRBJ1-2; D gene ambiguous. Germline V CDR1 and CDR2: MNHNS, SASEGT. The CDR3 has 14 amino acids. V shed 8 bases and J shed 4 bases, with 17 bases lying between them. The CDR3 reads CASLLVKSGYGYTF. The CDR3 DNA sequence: TGTGCCAGCCTCCTCGTGAAGTCCGGCTATGGCTACACCTTC.

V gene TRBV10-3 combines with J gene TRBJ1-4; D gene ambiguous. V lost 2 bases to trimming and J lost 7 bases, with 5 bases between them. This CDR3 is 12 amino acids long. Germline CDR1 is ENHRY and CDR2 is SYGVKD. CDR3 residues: CAISERGEKLFF. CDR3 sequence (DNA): TGTGCCATCAGTGAGCGGGGTGAAAAACTGTTTTTT.

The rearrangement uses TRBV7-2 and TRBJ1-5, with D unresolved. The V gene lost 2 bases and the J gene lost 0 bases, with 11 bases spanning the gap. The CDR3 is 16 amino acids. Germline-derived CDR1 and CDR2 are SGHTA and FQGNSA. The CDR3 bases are TGTGCCAGCAGCTTAAAGTCAGGTTATAGCAATCAGCCCCAGCATTTT. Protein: CASSLKSGYSNQPQHF. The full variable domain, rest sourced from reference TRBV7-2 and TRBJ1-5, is GAGVSQSPSNKVTEKGKDVELRCDPISGHTALYWYRQSLGQGLEFLIYFQGNSAPDKSGLPSDRFSAERTGGSVSTLTIQRTQQEDSAVYLCASSLKSGYSNQPQHFGDGTRLSIL.